The source of this T cell receptor (beta chain) is a study of cytomegalovirus exposure and HLA in healthy donors. Findings of the study overall: Across donors, presence/absence analyses took sequencing depth to be roughly uniform. Relative to equally common others, HLA-associated TCR beta chains showed greater clonal expansion in a later analysis. Later analysis identified 16,951 TCR beta sequences associated with HLA alleles, using a false discovery rate threshold of 0.05. Association of a missense DCLRE1C variant with TCR beta V- and J-gene trimming was reported in a later analysis.

The PCR was carried out with 60 Vbeta primers and 13 Jbeta primers. TCRdb's table, derived via immunoSEQ multiplex PCR, lists solely in-frame clones and lacks some. Here the sample spans around 190,000 clones, about 80% being singletons. Turning to this clone: As yet, its antigen is unknown.

Trimming cost V 1 base and J 4 bases; bases outside gene matches: 8. Germline assignment: CDR1 SGHAT and CDR2 FQDESV (reference sequence). The CDR3 runs 16 residues. Specimen: PBMCs. This clonotype was obtained from a woman aged 45-60 years in good health and CMV-seronegative. The V call is TRBV11-1, the J call TRBJ2-3; TRBD2 aligns across 7 bases. CDR3 in amino acids: CASSLGSGRGADTQYF. The DNA of the CDR3 is TGTGCCAGCAGCTTAGGATCGGGGAGGGGAGCAGATACGCAGTATTTT. The complete variable domain, with remaining parts taken from reference TRBV11-1 and TRBJ2-3, reads EAEVAQSPRYKITEKSQAVAFWCDPISGHATLYWYRQILGQGPELLVQFQDESVVDDSQLPKDRFSAERLKGVDSTLKIQPAELGDSAMYLCASSLGSGRGADTQYFGPGTRLTVL.